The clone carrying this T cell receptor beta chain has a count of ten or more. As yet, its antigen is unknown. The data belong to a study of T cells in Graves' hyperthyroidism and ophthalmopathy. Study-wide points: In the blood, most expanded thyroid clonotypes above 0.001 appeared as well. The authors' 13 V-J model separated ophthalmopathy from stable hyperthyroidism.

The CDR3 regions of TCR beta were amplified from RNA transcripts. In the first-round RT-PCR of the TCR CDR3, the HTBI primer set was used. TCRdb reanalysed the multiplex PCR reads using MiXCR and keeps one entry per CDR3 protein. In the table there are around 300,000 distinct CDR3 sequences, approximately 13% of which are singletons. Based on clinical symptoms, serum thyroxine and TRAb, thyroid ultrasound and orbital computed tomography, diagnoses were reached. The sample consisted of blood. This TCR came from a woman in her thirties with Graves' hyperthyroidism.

CDR3: CASSETGLNSPLHF. In nucleotides, the CDR3 is TGTGCCAGCAGTGAGACAGGACTCAATTCACCCCTCCACTTT. The chain carries TRBV2 and TRBJ1-6; tentatively, D is TRBD1 (6 bases). Trimming stripped 3 bases from V and 7 bases from J, with 10 bases between. CDR3 length equals 14 residues. Germline loops: CDR1 SNHLY, CDR2 FYNNEI.